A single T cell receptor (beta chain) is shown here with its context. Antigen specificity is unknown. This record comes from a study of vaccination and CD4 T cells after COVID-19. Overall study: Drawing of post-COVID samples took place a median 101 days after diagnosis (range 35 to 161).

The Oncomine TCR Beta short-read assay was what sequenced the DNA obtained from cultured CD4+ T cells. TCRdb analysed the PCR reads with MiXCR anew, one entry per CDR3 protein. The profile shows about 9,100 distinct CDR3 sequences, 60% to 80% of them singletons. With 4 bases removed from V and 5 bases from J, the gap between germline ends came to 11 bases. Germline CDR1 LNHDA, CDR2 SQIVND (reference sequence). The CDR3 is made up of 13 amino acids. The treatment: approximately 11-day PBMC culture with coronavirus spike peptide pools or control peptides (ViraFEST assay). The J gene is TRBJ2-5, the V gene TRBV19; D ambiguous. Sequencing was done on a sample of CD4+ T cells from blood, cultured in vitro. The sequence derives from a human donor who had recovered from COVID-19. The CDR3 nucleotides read TGTGCCAGTAGTAACTCGGGCCCGGAGACCCAGTACTTC. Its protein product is CASSNSGPETQYF.